The present entry profiles one TCR beta chain with its context. TCRdb's table, derived via immunoSEQ multiplex PCR, lists solely in-frame clones and lacks some. This table has 13,000 to 15,000 clones, around 90% appearing once. This record comes from a study of chemoradiotherapy in HPV16-positive cancers. Trimming cost V 4 bases and J 1 base, with 8 bases left between them. Germline CDR1 and CDR2: SGHRS and YFSETQ. CDR3 length equals 13 residues. The specimen comprised blood, sampled from a patient who underwent chemoradiotherapy. The J gene is TRBJ1-1, the V gene TRBV5-1, with D possibly matching TRBD1 (5 bases). This clonotype was sampled from a human donor with HPV-associated anogenital cancer. CDR3: CASSVTGNTEAFF. The CDR3 nucleotides read TGCGCCAGCAGCGTAACAGGGAACACTGAAGCTTTCTTT.